This TCR beta chain emerged from a study of shared clonotypes between healthy human individuals. Turning to the study itself: Three plates each covered CD4 naive and memory; CD8 naive two, CD8 memory one.

The table lists this clone with a count of one. Antigen unknown. General study findings and limits: Blood alone was sampled, and tissue repertoires likely differ. The naive CD4 repertoires of several donors were compared, and approximately 5% of clonotypes were shared. A reduction in generation probabilities was seen for non-shared clonotypes relative to those shared by all four donors.

Clones were sequenced by immunoSEQ multiplex PCR, and TCRdb holds only the in-frame ones, with some missing. The data show over 2 million clones, with 85% to 95% seen just once and 0.37% held by the top ten. Germline CDR1 and CDR2: SEHNR and FQNEAQ (reference sequence). Trimming removed 1 base from V and 12 bases from J; junction bases left unmatched: 14. The CDR3 spans 15 residues. The rearrangement joins TRBV7-9 to TRBJ2-7; 8 bases are a match to TRBD1. Sequencing used naive CD4+ T cells from PBMCs. As to subset: CD45RA+ positively selected. The sequence was obtained from a man aged 18 to 35 in good health. Some clones in this sample may be carry-over from other donors' samples. In DNA form, the CDR3 reads TGTGCCAGCAGCTTAGATGCCGGGACAGGCCTATTGTGGTACTTC. Amino acid sequence: CASSLDAGTGLLWYF.